This T cell receptor beta chain originates from a study of blood T cell repertoires in COVID-19. On the study more broadly: The samples span acute and convalescent COVID-19 from the United States, Italy and Spain. Sources were T cells, B-cell-depleted T cells, or PBMCs; the material itself was cDNA or gDNA.

The CDR3 extends over 13 amino acids. V was shortened by 3 bases and J by 4 bases, with 9 bases between the two germline ends. Germline V gene sequence: CDR1 SEHNR, CDR2 FQNEAQ (reference sequence). In the source study's methods: How many nucleated cells were present was estimated from reference gene primer amplification. Sequencing was performed with immunoSEQ multiplex PCR; in TCRdb, only in-frame clones are kept and a portion is missing. V and J calls and clone size are those listed in that table; D and trimming were worked out from the DNA. The repertoire has tens of thousands of clones, 88% of them found once; the top ten carry 20% to 25%.

The genes are TRBV7-9 and TRBJ2-5; D gene ambiguous. Sequenced material: peripheral blood. The sequence was collected from a woman aged 50 to 60 with active or convalescent COVID-19. The CDR3 region is CASSFQSVETQYF. In nucleotides, the CDR3 is TGTGCCAGCAGCTTCCAGTCCGTAGAGACCCAGTACTTC.